This T cell receptor (beta chain) emerged from a study of blood T cell repertoires in COVID-19. Assay: immunoSEQ multiplex PCR; the TCRdb copy retains only in-frame clones and omits some. The sample holds 250,000 or so clones, 70% to 90% seen once. This clone came up once. This CDR3 has 15 residues. V was clipped by 3 bases and J by 5 bases, with 14 bases between them. Per germline, CDR1 LNHDA and CDR2 SQIVND (reference sequence). The sample taken for sequencing was peripheral blood. The TCR originated in a young man with COVID-19, enrolled during active disease. The chain carries TRBV19 and TRBJ1-3; D possibly corresponds to TRBD1 (5 bases). The chain's CDR3 is CASSMQGGFRNTIYF. The CDR3 coding sequence is TGTGCCAGTAGTATGCAGGGTGGATTTCGAAACACCATATATTTT.